One sample yielded the 28 T cell receptor beta chains listed below, sequenced in a study of blood T cells in healthy people across ages. Sample-barcoded 5' priming and a J-beta primer mix drove a second PCR of about 6 to 12 cycles. MiXCR, run by TCRdb on the 5' RACE reads, gives a single entry per CDR3 protein. The sample records about a million distinct CDR3 sequences, roughly 47% being singletons. The sample was blood. The receptors stem from an older woman in good health.

V gene TRBV28 combines with J gene TRBJ2-4; unclear D gene. Germline-derived CDR1 and CDR2 are MDHEN and SYDVKM. The CDR3 length is 13 residues. The ends were cut back, 8 bases at V and 13 bases at J, with 21 bases in the middle. The CDR3 region has the DNA TGTGCCAGCTGCAAGTTCCTACCAATAGAGCAGTACTTC. Translation: CASCKFLPIEQYF.

This chain links TRBV18 with TRBJ2-5, with TRBD1 matching 7 bases. This CDR3 has 14 amino acids. V was pared by 4 bases and J by 4 bases, with 6 bases of the junction left unmatched. Germline V gene data show CDR1 as KGHSH and CDR2 as LQKENI. The CDR3 spells CASSLDRETETQYF. The CDR3 coding sequence is TGTGCCAGCTCACTCGACAGGGAGACAGAGACCCAGTACTTC.

This clonotype was found a few times. This sequence joins TRBV4-1 and TRBJ1-1; D perhaps matches TRBD1 (5 bases). This CDR3 comprises 14 residues. Trimming stripped 4 bases from V and 7 bases from J, with 16 bases between. Germline CDR1 is MGHRA and CDR2 is YSYEKL. CDR3 in DNA: TGCGCCAGCAGCCCCGTTGGGGGAACGGATGAAGCTTTCTTT. Residues: CASSPVGGTDEAFF.

This clonotype appeared a few times. The chain carries TRBV10-3 and TRBJ2-5, with a possible D match to TRBD2 (5 bases). Germline V gene lookup returns CDR1 ENHRY and CDR2 SYGVKD. This CDR3 comprises 14 residues. Trimming took off 8 bases at V and 0 bases at J, with 13 bases between the two ends. Here the CDR3 reads CAISIGSNQETQYF. The CDR3 nucleotides read TGTGCCATCTCGATAGGGAGCAACCAAGAGACCCAGTACTTC.

The chain combines TRBV20-1 with TRBJ2-1, with TRBD1 matching over 7 bases. V lost 6 bases, J lost 9 bases, and 14 bases stayed unmatched. The CDR3 runs to 14 residues. Germline CDR1 reads DFQATT; CDR2 reads SNEGSKA (reference sequence). The CDR3 DNA is TGCAGTGCCACCGGCAGGGGGTTTTTAAGTGAGCAGTTCTTC. As protein: CSATGRGFLSEQFF.

The chain is built from TRBV20-1 and TRBJ2-7; maybe TRBD2 (5 bases). Trimming cost V 2 bases and J 0 bases, with 17 bases left between them. Germline values: CDR1 DFQATT, CDR2 SNEGSKA (reference sequence). This CDR3 region has 16 residues. In DNA, the CDR3 is TGCAGTGCTAGAAGGAGGAGCACACCTAGCTCCTACGAGCAGTACTTC. Translation gives CSARRRSTPSSYEQYF.

This clonotype showed up just a few times. This rearrangement joins TRBV6-6 to TRBJ1-2; perhaps TRBD1 as D (5 bases). The CDR3 sequence is 11 residues long. V was clipped by 8 bases and J by 8 bases, with 12 bases between them. Germline V gives CDR1 MNHNY, CDR2 SVGAGI (reference sequence). CDR3 nucleotide sequence: TGTGCCAGCTTGAGGGACTTCGGCTACACCTTC. As protein: CASLRDFGYTF.

This clonotype showed up just a few times. The chain combines TRBV11-2 with TRBJ2-1, with 14 bases that match TRBD2. From germline, CDR1 is SGHAT and CDR2 FQNNGV. The V and J ends lost 5 bases and 7 bases, in that order; junction bases with no gene match: 7. CDR3 length: 16 amino acids. CDR3 nucleotide sequence: TGTGCCAGCAGCCCTCGACTAGCGGGAGGGGGGAATGAGCAGTTCTTC. Protein sequence: CASSPRLAGGGNEQFF.

The rearrangement uses TRBV5-1 and TRBJ2-1, with D unclear. Looked up from germline, CDR1 is SGHRS and CDR2 is YFSETQ. V was shortened by 3 bases and J by 5 bases, with 15 bases between the two germline ends. This CDR3 is built from 15 residues. The CDR3 DNA reads TGCGCCAGCAGCTACGACTCCGGATCCCACAATGAGCAGTTCTTC. This sequence encodes CASSYDSGSHNEQFF.

The chain couples TRBV6-1 to TRBJ2-1; D not resolved. Trimming shortened V by 0 bases and J by 2 bases, and 11 bases separated the two germline ends. Germline V gives CDR1 MNHNS, CDR2 SASEGT. CDR3 length: 16 residues. CDR3 in DNA: TGTGCCAGCAGTGAAGCGCAATACGAACCCTACAATGAGCAGTTCTTC. Translating it yields CASSEAQYEPYNEQFF.

The chain links TRBV28 to TRBJ1-2; 8 bases agree with TRBD1. The CDR3 extends over 13 amino acids. Germline CDR1 reads MDHEN; CDR2 reads SYDVKM. With V trimmed by 7 bases and J by 5 bases, 6 bases remained unmatched. The CDR3 nucleotides are TGTGCCAGCACCCCCCAGGGGGCGTATGGCTACACCTTC. Encoded protein: CASTPQGAYGYTF.

The chain links TRBV4-1 to TRBJ2-7; 14 nucleotides match TRBD2. There are 16 residues in the CDR3. Per the germline V gene, CDR1 is MGHRA and CDR2 is YSYEKL. J lost 4 bases, V lost 8 bases, and 10 bases had no gene match. This CDR3 is CASGTARTSGRYEQYF. CDR3 nucleotide sequence: TGCGCCAGCGGCACAGCCCGGACTAGCGGGAGGTACGAGCAGTACTTC.

The genes are TRBV9 and TRBJ2-7; 8 bases fit TRBD2. CDR1 and CDR2 from the germline V gene are SGDLS and YYNGEE. The CDR3 loop spans 14 amino acids. V dropped 2 bases and J dropped 3; count of bases not matched to a gene: 4. The CDR3 here is CASSVAGGDYEQYF. CDR3 sequence (DNA): TGTGCCAGCAGCGTGGCGGGAGGTGACTACGAGCAGTACTTC.

The genes are TRBV2 and TRBJ2-3; either TRBD1 or TRBD2 may supply D (5 bases each). Trimming stripped 7 bases from V and 3 bases from J, with 20 bases between. This CDR3 has 16 amino acids. Germline CDR1 and CDR2: SNHLY and FYNNEI. DNA of the CDR3: TGTGCCAGCAAGGGACCACTTTTTTACAGGACAGATACGCAGTATTTT. Translated: CASKGPLFYRTDTQYF.

The chain joins TRBV29-1 to TRBJ2-7, with a weak D call TRBD1 (6 bases). Trimming shortened V by 2 bases and J by 1 base, and 12 bases separated the two germline ends. Per germline, CDR1 SQVTM and CDR2 ANQGSEA. The CDR3 extends over 14 amino acids. CDR3 nucleotides: TGCAGCGTTGAAAGACAGGAGAATTCCTACGAGCAGTACTTC. Translated, it gives CSVERQENSYEQYF.

The J gene is TRBJ2-5, the V gene TRBV15; possibly TRBD2 for D (6 bases). The CDR3 has 16 amino acids. Between the trimmed V and J ends, which lost 3 bases and 5 bases, there was a span of 19 bases. CDR1 is LNHNV and CDR2 is YYDKDF in the germline V gene (reference sequence). The CDR3 protein is CATSREAPNRGETQYF. In nucleotides, the CDR3 is TGTGCCACCAGCAGGGAGGCCCCCAATCGGGGGGAGACCCAGTACTTC.

This clonotype was counted only a few times. The chain couples TRBV7-9 to TRBJ2-4; 8 bases are shared with TRBD1. The J call may be incorrect, as the DNA end agrees better with TRBJ2-7. Germline V gene lookup returns CDR1 SEHNR and CDR2 FQNEAQ (reference sequence). CDR3 length: 15 residues. The CDR3 DNA sequence: TGTGCCAGCAGCCAGGGGGCCTCGTGGATCGACGAGCAGTACTTC. Its protein product is CASSQGASWIDEQYF.

There are many counts of this clonotype. V is TRBV7-9 and J is TRBJ2-4; 9 positions match TRBD1. In germline, CDR1 is SEHNR, CDR2 FQNEAQ (reference sequence). The CDR3 extends over 16 amino acids. V gave up 2 bases and J gave up 7 bases; unmatched junction bases: 9. CDR3 nucleotides: TGTGCCAGCAGCTTAACAGGGGGCCAGAAGGGGAACATTCAGTACTTC. Its protein product is CASSLTGGQKGNIQYF.

Only a few counts were recorded for this clonotype. The chain carries TRBV10-3 and TRBJ1-1; D is unclear. Trimming removed 4 bases at V and 4 bases at J, with 19 bases between. CDR1 is ENHRY, CDR2 SYGVKD, per germline. This CDR3 has 16 amino acids. The CDR3 DNA is TGTGCCATCAGTGCCCGGACTATAGCCGAAGTCACTGAAGCTTTCTTT. Protein: CAISARTIAEVTEAFF.

The CDR3 is CASSRRGPQQYF. CDR3 nucleotides: TGTGCCAGCAGCCGGAGGGGACCTCAGCAGTACTTC. This chain joins TRBV6-1 and TRBJ2-7, with D possibly TRBD2 on 6 matching bases. Germline V lookup: CDR1 MNHNS, CDR2 SASEGT. Trimming left V 6 bases short and J 8 bases short, with 14 bases between. This CDR3 region has 12 residues.

The V call is TRBV7-6, the J call TRBJ2-1, with TRBD2 as a possible D gene (5 bases). V lost 5 bases, J lost 0 bases, and 11 bases lay in between. CDR1 and CDR2 from the germline V gene are SGHVS and FNYEAQ. This CDR3 has 15 residues. The CDR3 spells CASSILTSSYNEQFF. For the CDR3, the DNA is TGTGCCAGCAGCATCCTAACTAGCTCCTACAATGAGCAGTTCTTC.

The chain carries TRBV27 and TRBJ2-1; no clear D. The DNA end is a closer match to TRBJ2-7, so the J assignment may be wrong. The germline V gene encodes CDR1 MNHEY and CDR2 SMNVEV (reference sequence). This CDR3 is 13 amino acids long. The CDR3 coding sequence is TGTGCCAGCACTAGGCTAGGTTCGCGTGAGCAGTACTTC. Amino acid sequence: CASTRLGSREQYF.

J is TRBJ1-4 and V is TRBV30, with D unresolved. With 2 bases removed from V and 8 bases from J, the gap between germline ends came to 12 bases. CDR3 length: 13 residues. The germline V gene has CDR1 GTSNPN and CDR2 SVGIG (reference sequence). CDR3 in amino acids: CAWSTMSAEKLFF. CDR3 sequence (DNA): TGTGCCTGGAGTACGATGTCAGCCGAAAAACTGTTTTTT. Full variable domain (missing parts from reference TRBV30 and TRBJ1-4): SQTIHQWPATLVQPVGSPLSLECTVEGTSNPNLYWYRQAAGRGLQLLFYSVGIGQISSEVPQNLSASRPQDRQFILSSKKLLLSDSGFYLCAWSTMSAEKLFFGSGTQLSVL.

There are a few counts of this clonotype. The chain combines TRBV4-1 with TRBJ2-5; D may correspond to TRBD1 or TRBD2 (5 bases each). The V gene lost 1 base and the J gene lost 4 bases, with 10 bases spanning the gap. CDR3 length: 14 amino acids. CDR1 is MGHRA and CDR2 is YSYEKL in the germline V gene. The CDR3 DNA follows: TGCGCCAGCAGCCAAGTCGGGACCCCAGAGACCCAGTACTTC. It encodes CASSQVGTPETQYF.

V is TRBV18 and J is TRBJ1-5; D gene uncertain. The CDR3 is 14 amino acids. Germline CDR1 and CDR2: KGHSH and LQKENI. V was pared by 2 bases and J by 5 bases, with 10 bases between. In nucleotides, the CDR3 is TGTGCCAGCTCACCAGCAGCCGAAGATCAGCCCCAGCATTTT. Its protein product is CASSPAAEDQPQHF.

The J gene is TRBJ1-5, the V gene TRBV7-2; D ambiguous. The CDR3 runs 13 residues. V lost 1 base, J lost 4 bases, and 5 bases lay in between. Looked up from germline, CDR1 is SGHTA and CDR2 is FQGNSA. CDR3 sequence reads: CASSLERNQPQHF. The DNA for the CDR3 is TGTGCCAGCAGCTTAGAGCGAAATCAGCCCCAGCATTTT. The variable domain in full, with the rest retrieved from reference TRBV7-2 and TRBJ1-5, is GAGVSQSPSNKVTEKGKDVELRCDPISGHTALYWYRQSLGQGLEFLIYFQGNSAPDKSGLPSDRFSAERTGGSVSTLTIQRTQQEDSAVYLCASSLERNQPQHFGDGTRLSIL.

This clonotype was counted only a few times. CDR3 sequence (DNA): TGCAGCGTTGAGCTGAATGGGGACCCCTACGAGCAGTACTTC. Translating it yields CSVELNGDPYEQYF. This rearrangement joins TRBV29-1 to TRBJ2-7; possibly TRBD1 or TRBD2 for D (5 bases each). CDR3 length equals 14 residues. V lost 3 bases and J 2 bases, leaving 14 bases between the germline ends. In germline, CDR1 is SQVTM, CDR2 ANQGSEA.

This chain joins TRBV2 and TRBJ1-5; D not resolved. Trimming removed 5 bases at V and 1 base at J, with 12 bases between. This CDR3 spans 15 amino acids. Germline V CDR1 and CDR2: SNHLY, FYNNEI. In DNA form, the CDR3 reads TGTGCCAGCAGTCGGACGGATTTAAGCAATCAGCCCCAGCATTTT. Translation: CASSRTDLSNQPQHF.